Each of the 5 T cell receptor beta chains below was sequenced from the same sample in a study of metastatic and nonmetastatic thyroid tumors. TCRdb redid the clone calls on the PCR reads using MiXCR. This sample has roughly 55,000 clones, with 15% to 20% found just once. All patients reached thyroid surgery having received no treatment beforehand. The sequencing sample was made of blood. The receptor source for this set is a male donor with papillary thyroid cancer or a benign thyroid nodule (not recorded which). Some clones in this sample may be carry-over from other donors' samples.

In this sample, this clone turned up many times. In the same sample, other DNA sequences code for this CDR3. CDR3 in DNA: TGTGCCAGCAGCTTGCTAGCGGGAGGCATCAATGAGCAGTTCTTC. Translating gives CASSLLAGGINEQFF. This chain uses TRBV11-2 with TRBJ2-1; 11 bases match TRBD2. The CDR3 runs 15 residues. Germline V gene sequence: CDR1 SGHAT, CDR2 FQNNGV. V trimming: 3 bases; J trimming: 6 bases; junction bases outside the gene matches: 4.

The table lists this clone with many counts. CDR3 loop: CSVRTGTGNTIYF. CDR3 nucleotide sequence: TGCAGCGTAAGGACAGGGACTGGAAACACCATATATTTT. This chain links TRBV29-1 with TRBJ1-3, with TRBD1 matching 8 bases. J gave up 2 bases and V 6 bases, and 3 bases lay outside the gene matches. The CDR3 loop spans 13 amino acids. The germline gives CDR1 SQVTM, CDR2 ANQGSEA.

This clone was picked up a small number of times. This rearrangement joins TRBV6-9 to TRBJ2-7; D ambiguous. Trimming shortened V by 4 bases and J by 5 bases, and 6 bases separated the two germline ends. CDR1 and CDR2 (germline): MNHGY, SVAAGI. This CDR3 comprises 11 residues. The chain's CDR3 is CASSWQDEQYF. The CDR3 DNA is TGTGCCAGCAGTTGGCAGGACGAGCAGTACTTC.

This clone has a count of ten or more. This chain connects TRBV9 to TRBJ2-2; D is unclear. Looked up from germline, CDR1 is SGDLS and CDR2 is YYNGEE. This CDR3 is 12 amino acids long. V shed 4 bases and J shed 5 bases, with 6 bases lying between them. In DNA, the CDR3 is TGTGCCAGCAGCACTCTAACCGGGGAGCTGTTTTTT. Amino acids: CASSTLTGELFF.

This clone was detected many times. The chain couples TRBV2 to TRBJ1-5; D remains ambiguous. The CDR3 sequence is 13 residues long. Trimming stripped 5 bases from V and 3 bases from J, with 8 bases between. Germline V gene lookup returns CDR1 SNHLY and CDR2 FYNNEI. For the CDR3, the DNA is TGTGCCAGCAGTTATTCGGTCAATCAGCCCCAGCATTTT. Its protein is CASSYSVNQPQHF.